This T cell receptor (beta chain) was sequenced in a study of cytomegalovirus exposure and HLA in healthy donors. The study's findings and limits: Later analysis found that TCR beta chains associated with HLA were more clonally expanded than other, equally common chains. A previous analysis found most TCR beta V segments productive roughly 90% or roughly 30% of the time.

Concerning this clone: No antigen is known for it.

Primers: 60 Vbeta forward and 13 Jbeta reverse. Clones were read by immunoSEQ multiplex PCR, and TCRdb kept only the in-frame ones, dropping some. The sample consists of 170,000 or so clones, over 70% of them appearing once. The CDR3 length is 13 residues. Trimming pared 0 bases from V and 8 bases from J, leaving 10 bases between. Germline assignment: CDR1 MNHEY and CDR2 SVGAGI. The TCR originated in a man aged 35 to 55 in good health and CMV-seronegative. Sequenced: PBMCs. The rearrangement uses TRBV6-5 and TRBJ1-2; D unresolved. The CDR3 here is CASSYSTGHGYTF. The CDR3 DNA is TGTGCCAGCAGTTACTCGACGGGTCACGGCTACACCTTC.